This TCR beta chain was sequenced during a study of cytomegalovirus exposure and HLA in healthy donors. Study-wide context: Among the roughly 370 genotyped donors, around 81% were placed in the Caucasian-associated ancestry cluster. Findings and caveats of the study: TCR beta chains numbering some 160 were designated cytomegalovirus-associated. Some V segments could not be told apart, so they were left out, TRBV6-2 and TRBV6-3 among them.

The study ran its PCR with 60 Vbeta and 13 Jbeta primers. Sequenced by immunoSEQ multiplex PCR; TCRdb stores in-frame clones only, minus some. The data show about 130,000 clones, with roughly 78% seen just once and 5% to 6.5% held by the top ten. The CDR3 is made up of 14 amino acids. Germline V gene data show CDR1 as MDHEN and CDR2 as SYDVKM. Trimming removed 4 bases at V and 0 bases at J, with 9 bases between. Concerning this clone: Its target is unknown.

There were likely unrecorded immune exposures, though donors were nominally healthy when sampled. The source of this sequence is a man aged 25-45 years in good health and CMV-seronegative. The sequencing sample was made of PBMCs. The genes are TRBV28 and TRBJ1-1; a weak D match, TRBD1 (5 bases). CDR3 sequence: CASSSRGVNTEAFF. In DNA, the CDR3 is TGTGCCAGCAGTTCTCGGGGGGTGAACACTGAAGCTTTCTTT.